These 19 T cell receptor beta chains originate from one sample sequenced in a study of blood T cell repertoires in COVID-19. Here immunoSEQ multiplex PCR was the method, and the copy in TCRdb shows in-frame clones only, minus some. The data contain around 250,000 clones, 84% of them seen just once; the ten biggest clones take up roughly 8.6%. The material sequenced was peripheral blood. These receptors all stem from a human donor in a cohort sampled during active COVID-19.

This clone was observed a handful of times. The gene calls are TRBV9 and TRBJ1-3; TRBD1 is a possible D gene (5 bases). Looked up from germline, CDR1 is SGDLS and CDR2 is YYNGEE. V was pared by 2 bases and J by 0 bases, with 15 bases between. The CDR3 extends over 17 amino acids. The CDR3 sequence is CASSVHGTESSGNTIYF. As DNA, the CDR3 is TGTGCCAGCAGCGTCCACGGGACTGAGAGCTCTGGAAACACCATATATTTT.

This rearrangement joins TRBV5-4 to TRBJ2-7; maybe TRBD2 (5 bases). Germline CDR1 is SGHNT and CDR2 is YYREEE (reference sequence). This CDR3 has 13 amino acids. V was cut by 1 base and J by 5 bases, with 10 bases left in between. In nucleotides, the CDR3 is TGTGCCAGCAGCTTGAGCCTAGCTCACGAGCAGTACTTC. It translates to CASSLSLAHEQYF.

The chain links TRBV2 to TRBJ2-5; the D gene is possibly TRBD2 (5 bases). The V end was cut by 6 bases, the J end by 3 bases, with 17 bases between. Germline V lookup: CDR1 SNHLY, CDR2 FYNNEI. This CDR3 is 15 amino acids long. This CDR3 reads CASRKSRTGEETQYF. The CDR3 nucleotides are TGTGCCAGCAGGAAAAGCCGGACTGGTGAAGAGACCCAGTACTTC.

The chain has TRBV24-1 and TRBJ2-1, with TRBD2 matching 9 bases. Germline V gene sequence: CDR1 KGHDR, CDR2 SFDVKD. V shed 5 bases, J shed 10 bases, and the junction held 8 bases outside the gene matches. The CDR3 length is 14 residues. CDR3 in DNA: TGTGCCACCAGTGTTGCGGGAGGGACGGCCGAGCAGTTCTTC. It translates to CATSVAGGTAEQFF.

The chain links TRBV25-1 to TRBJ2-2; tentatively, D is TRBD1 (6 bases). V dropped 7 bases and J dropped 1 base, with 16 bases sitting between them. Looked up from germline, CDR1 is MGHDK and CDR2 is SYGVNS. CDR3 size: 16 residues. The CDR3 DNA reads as TGTGCCAGCACTACCGAGAAGGGACAGAACACCGGGGAGCTGTTTTTT. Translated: CASTTEKGQNTGELFF.

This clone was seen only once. The CDR3 loop reads CASSEGRGIDEQYF. The CDR3 nucleotides read TGTGCCAGCAGTGAGGGCAGGGGAATCGACGAGCAGTACTTC. This chain links TRBV6-1 with TRBJ2-7; maybe TRBD1 (6 bases). CDR3 length equals 14 residues. The V end was cut by 3 bases, the J end by 5 bases, with 14 bases between. The germline gives CDR1 MNHNS, CDR2 SASEGT.

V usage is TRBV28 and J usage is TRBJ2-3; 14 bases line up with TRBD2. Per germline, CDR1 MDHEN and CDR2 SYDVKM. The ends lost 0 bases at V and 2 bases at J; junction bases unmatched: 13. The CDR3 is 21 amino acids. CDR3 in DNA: TGTGCCAGCAGTTTATGGGGGAGTGGGACTAGCGGGAGAGGGTACACAGATACGCAGTATTTT. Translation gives CASSLWGSGTSGRGYTDTQYF.

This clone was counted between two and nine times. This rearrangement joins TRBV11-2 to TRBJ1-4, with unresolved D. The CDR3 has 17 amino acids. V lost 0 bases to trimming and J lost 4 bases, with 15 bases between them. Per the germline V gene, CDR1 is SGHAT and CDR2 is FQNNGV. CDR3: CASSLEMSRSLNEKLFF. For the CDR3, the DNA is TGTGCCAGCAGCTTAGAAATGTCCCGGTCCCTTAATGAAAAACTGTTTTTT.

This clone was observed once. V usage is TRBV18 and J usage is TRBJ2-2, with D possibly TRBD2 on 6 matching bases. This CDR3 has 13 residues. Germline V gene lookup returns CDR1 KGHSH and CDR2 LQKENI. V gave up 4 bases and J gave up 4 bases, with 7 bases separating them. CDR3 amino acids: CASSQAGTGELFF. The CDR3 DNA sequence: TGTGCCAGCTCACAAGCGGGCACCGGGGAGCTGTTTTTT.

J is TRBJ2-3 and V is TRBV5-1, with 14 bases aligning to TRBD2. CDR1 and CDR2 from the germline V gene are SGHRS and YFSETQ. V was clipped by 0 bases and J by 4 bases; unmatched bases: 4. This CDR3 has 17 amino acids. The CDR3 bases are TGCGCCAGCAGCTTGGGACTAGCGGGAGGGCTAGCAGATACGCAGTATTTT. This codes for CASSLGLAGGLADTQYF.

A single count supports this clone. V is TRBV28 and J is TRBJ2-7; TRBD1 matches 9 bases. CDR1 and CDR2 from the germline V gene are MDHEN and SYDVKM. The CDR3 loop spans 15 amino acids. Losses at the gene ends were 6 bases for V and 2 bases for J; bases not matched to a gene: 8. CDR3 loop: CASRVGGTGTYEQYF. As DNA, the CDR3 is TGTGCCAGCAGAGTAGGGGGGACAGGGACCTACGAGCAGTACTTC.

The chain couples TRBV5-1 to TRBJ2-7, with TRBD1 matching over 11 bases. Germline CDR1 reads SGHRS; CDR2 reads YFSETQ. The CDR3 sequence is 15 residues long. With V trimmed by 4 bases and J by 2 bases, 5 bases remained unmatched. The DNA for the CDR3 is TGCGCCAGCAGCAGCGGACAGGGGGCCCCCTACGAGCAGTACTTC. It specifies CASSSGQGAPYEQYF.

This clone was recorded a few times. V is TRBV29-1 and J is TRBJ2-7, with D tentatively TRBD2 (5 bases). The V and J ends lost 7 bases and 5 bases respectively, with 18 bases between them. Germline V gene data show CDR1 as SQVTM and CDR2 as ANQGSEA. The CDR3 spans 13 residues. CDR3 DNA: TGCAGCGCCCTAGAGGATTTGCGGGACGAGCAGTACTTC. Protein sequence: CSALEDLRDEQYF.

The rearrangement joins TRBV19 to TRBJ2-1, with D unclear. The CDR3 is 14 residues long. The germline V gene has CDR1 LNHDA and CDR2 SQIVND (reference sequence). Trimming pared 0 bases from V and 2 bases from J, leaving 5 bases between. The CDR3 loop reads CASSIDPTYNEQFF. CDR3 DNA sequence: TGTGCCAGTAGTATAGATCCTACCTACAATGAGCAGTTCTTC.

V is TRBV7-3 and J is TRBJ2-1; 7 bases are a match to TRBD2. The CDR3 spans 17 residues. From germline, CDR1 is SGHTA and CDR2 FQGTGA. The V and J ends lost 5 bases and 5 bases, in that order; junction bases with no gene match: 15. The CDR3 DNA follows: TGTGCCAGCAGCCCAAGGGAGCGGGGCGCTGGTGACAATGAGCAGTTCTTC. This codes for CASSPRERGAGDNEQFF.

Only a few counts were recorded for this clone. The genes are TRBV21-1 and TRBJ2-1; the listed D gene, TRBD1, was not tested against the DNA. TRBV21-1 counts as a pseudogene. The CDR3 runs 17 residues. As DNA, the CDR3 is TGTGCCAGCAGCAAAGTGCCTGGGGAACAGGGTTGCGATGAGCAGTTCTTC. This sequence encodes CASSKVPGEQGCDEQFF.

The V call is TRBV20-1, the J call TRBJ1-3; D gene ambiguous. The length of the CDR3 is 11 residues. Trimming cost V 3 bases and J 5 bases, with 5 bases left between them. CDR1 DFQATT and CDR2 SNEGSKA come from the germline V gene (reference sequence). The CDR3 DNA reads TGCAGTGCTAGTGGTAGAAACACCATATATTTT. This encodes CSASGRNTIYF.

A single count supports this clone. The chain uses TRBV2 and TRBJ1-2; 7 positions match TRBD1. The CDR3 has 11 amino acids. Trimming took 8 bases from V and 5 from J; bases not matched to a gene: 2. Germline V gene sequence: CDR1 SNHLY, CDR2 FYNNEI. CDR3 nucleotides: TGTGCCAGCGAGACAGGGTATGGCTACACCTTC. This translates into CASETGYGYTF.

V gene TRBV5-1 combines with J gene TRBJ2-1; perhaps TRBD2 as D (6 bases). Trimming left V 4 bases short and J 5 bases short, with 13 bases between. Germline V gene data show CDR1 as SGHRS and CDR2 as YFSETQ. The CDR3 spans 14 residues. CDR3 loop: CASSPREINNEQFF. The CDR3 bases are TGCGCCAGCAGCCCACGGGAGATAAACAATGAGCAGTTCTTC.